This TCR beta chain was found in a study of PD-L1 blockade in urothelial cancer. This CDR3 has 16 residues. Germline CDR1 is MNHEY and CDR2 is SMNVEV (reference sequence). J lost 5 bases, V lost 5 bases, and 12 bases had no gene match. The method was immunoSEQ multiplex PCR; TCRdb's version includes in-frame clones alone and lacks a portion of them. The sample has approximately 48,000 clones, around 90% seen once. Time point given: pretreatment peripheral blood. The sample was PBMCs, taken around atezolizumab (anti-PD-L1) treatment. This clonotype was sampled from a woman aged 55-69 years with urothelial cancer. The V and J genes are TRBV27 and TRBJ2-1; 7 bases line up with TRBD2. The CDR3 DNA reads TGTGCCAGCAGTCCCATTACCACTCTAGCGGACAATGAGCAGTTCTTC. Translated: CASSPITTLADNEQFF.